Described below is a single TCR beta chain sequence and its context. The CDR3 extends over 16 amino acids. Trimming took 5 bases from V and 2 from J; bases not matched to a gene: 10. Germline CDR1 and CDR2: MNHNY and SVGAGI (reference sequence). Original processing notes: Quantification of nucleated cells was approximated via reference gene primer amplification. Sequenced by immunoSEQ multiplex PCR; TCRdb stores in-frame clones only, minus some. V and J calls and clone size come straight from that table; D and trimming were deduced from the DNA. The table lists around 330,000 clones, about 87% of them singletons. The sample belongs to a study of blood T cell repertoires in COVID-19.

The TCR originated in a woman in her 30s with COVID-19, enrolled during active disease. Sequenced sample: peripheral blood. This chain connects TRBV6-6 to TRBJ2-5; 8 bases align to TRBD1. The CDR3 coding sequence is TGTGCCAGCAGTAGCGTGGGACAGGCGGAGCAAGAGACCCAGTACTTC. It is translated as CASSSVGQAEQETQYF.